This record covers a single T cell receptor (beta chain). Antigen specificity is unknown. This entry comes from a study of cytomegalovirus exposure and HLA in healthy donors. Whole-study results and caveats: TCR beta chain V- and J-gene trimming was linked, in a later analysis, to a missense variant in DCLRE1C.

Germline V CDR1 and CDR2: GTSNPN, SVGIG (reference sequence). J lost 7 bases, V lost 0 bases, and 3 bases had no gene match. This CDR3 spans 13 amino acids. 13 Jbeta primers and 60 Vbeta primers were used for the PCR. Sequencing was performed with immunoSEQ multiplex PCR; in TCRdb, only in-frame clones are kept and a portion is missing. The table includes about 200,000 clones, around 77% detected once. The sequenced material came from PBMCs. This chain uses TRBV30 with TRBJ1-2, with 9 bases that match TRBD1. This clonotype was obtained from a woman in her 30s in good health and CMV-seronegative. The chain's CDR3 is CAWSVYRGLGYTF. CDR3 DNA: TGTGCCTGGAGTGTGTACAGGGGGCTTGGCTACACCTTC.